The clone carrying this T cell receptor (beta chain) was observed once. Its target is unknown. The source of the sample is a study of Graves' ophthalmopathy and Graves' hyperthyroidism. RNA served as the template for amplifying TCR beta CDR3 regions. The library came from an HTBI-primed first-round RT-PCR and a second-round multiplex PCR. TCRdb passed the multiplex PCR reads through MiXCR, listing each CDR3 protein once. The sample yields some 380,000 distinct CDR3 sequences, approximately 15% seen once. General observations from the study: Ophthalmopathy progression was predicted with about 71% sensitivity and 72% to 80% specificity. A majority of expanded thyroid clonotypes exceeding 0.001 frequency were likewise present in blood.

V lost 0 bases to trimming and J lost 2 bases, with 11 bases between them. The length of the CDR3 is 15 residues. Per the germline V gene, CDR1 is ENHRY and CDR2 is SYGVKD. The sequencing sample was made of peripheral blood. This receptor was identified in a woman younger than 30 with stable Graves' hyperthyroidism. The V and J genes are TRBV10-3 and TRBJ2-7, with D perhaps assigned TRBD1 or TRBD2 (5 bases each). The CDR3 sequence: CAISESQGPTYEQYF. CDR3 bases: TGTGCCATCAGTGAGTCGCAGGGACCCACCTACGAGCAGTACTTC.